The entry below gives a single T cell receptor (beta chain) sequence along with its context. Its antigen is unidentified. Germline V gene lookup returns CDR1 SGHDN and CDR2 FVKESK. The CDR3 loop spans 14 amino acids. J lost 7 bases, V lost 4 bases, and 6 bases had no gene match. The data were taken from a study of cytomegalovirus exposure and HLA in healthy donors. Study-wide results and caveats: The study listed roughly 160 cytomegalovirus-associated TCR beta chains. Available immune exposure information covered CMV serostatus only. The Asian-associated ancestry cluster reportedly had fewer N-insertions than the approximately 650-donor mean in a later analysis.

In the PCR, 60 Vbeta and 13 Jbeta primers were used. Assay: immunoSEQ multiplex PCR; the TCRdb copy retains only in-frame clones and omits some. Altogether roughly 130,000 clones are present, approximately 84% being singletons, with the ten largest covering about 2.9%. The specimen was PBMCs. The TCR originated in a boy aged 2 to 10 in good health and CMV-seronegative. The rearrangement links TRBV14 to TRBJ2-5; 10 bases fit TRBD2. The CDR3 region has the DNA TGTGCCAGCAGCCCGTCTAGCGGGAGTGTGACCCAGTACTTC. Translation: CASSPSSGSVTQYF.